Listed below are T cell receptor beta chains from one sample, sequenced in a study of cytomegalovirus exposure and HLA in healthy donors. The repertoire was sequenced with immunoSEQ multiplex PCR; TCRdb's copy has only in-frame clones and lacks some. This table holds under 200,000 clones, 65% to 80% found once. Sample: PBMCs. These receptors were taken from a woman aged 35 to 49 in good health and CMV-seropositive. CDR3s include the opening cysteine and the closing phenylalanine or tryptophan. The D gene is left open where the match is weak. A row's size may be missing; if present it is once, few, many or a size class.

D: -
V: TRBV5-6
size: once
J: TRBJ2-7
CDR3: CASSDGTITYEQYF
DNA: TGTGCCAGCAGCGACGGAACTATTACCTACGAGCAGTACTTC

D: -
V: TRBV2
size: -
J: TRBJ1-5
CDR3: CASSDPRGSPGDQPQHF
DNA: TGTGCCAGCAGTGATCCCCGGGGCTCCCCGGGGGATCAGCCCCAGCATTTT

D: -
V: TRBV29-1
size: few
J: TRBJ2-7
CDR3: CSVAQNAGTYEQYF
DNA: TGCAGCGTTGCTCAAAATGCCGGGACATACGAGCAGTACTTC

D: -
V: TRBV10-3
size: -
J: TRBJ2-7
CDR3: CAISVETVPYEQYF
DNA: TGTGCCATCAGTGTGGAGACAGTTCCCTACGAGCAGTACTTC

D: -
V: TRBV9
size: -
J: TRBJ1-2
CDR3: CASSAATGPRGYTF
DNA: TGTGCCAGCAGCGCCGCCACAGGCCCCCGGGGCTACACCTTC

D: TRBD2
V: TRBV5-1
size: -
J: TRBJ2-1
CDR3: CASSYAGVEQFF
DNA: TGTGCCAGCAGCTACGCGGGAGTGGAGCAGTTCTTC

D: -
V: TRBV19
size: -
J: TRBJ2-7
CDR3: CASSSLSRVLGEQYF
DNA: TGTGCCAGTAGTTCGCTCAGCAGGGTCTTGGGCGAGCAGTACTTC

D: -
V: TRBV2
size: -
J: TRBJ1-5
CDR3: CASSDAGGGNQPQHF
DNA: TGTGCCAGCAGTGATGCGGGGGGTGGCAATCAGCCCCAGCATTTT

D: -
V: TRBV28
size: -
J: TRBJ1-1
CDR3: CASSSPGSLVDTEAFF
DNA: TGTGCCAGCAGTTCCCCGGGGAGCCTGGTAGACACTGAAGCTTTCTTT

D: TRBD2
V: TRBV11-3
size: -
J: TRBJ2-1
CDR3: CASSKIGTSGTIGQFF
DNA: TGTGCCAGCAGCAAAATTGGGACTAGCGGGACCATCGGGCAGTTCTTC

D: TRBD2
V: TRBV11-2
size: -
J: TRBJ2-7
CDR3: CASSWTSGTYEQYF
DNA: TGTGCCAGCAGCTGGACTAGCGGGACCTACGAGCAGTACTTC

D: TRBD1
V: TRBV29-1
size: -
J: TRBJ1-4
CDR3: CSVVDLGGAVGNEKLFF
DNA: TGCAGCGTTGTTGATCTAGGGGGCGCGGTTGGTAATGAAAAACTGTTTTTT

D: TRBD2
V: TRBV18
size: -
J: TRBJ2-4
CDR3: CASSPAPGGGNIQYF
DNA: TGTGCCAGCTCACCGGCCCCGGGAGGGGGAAACATTCAGTACTTC

D: -
V: TRBV5-6
size: medium-sized
J: TRBJ2-1
CDR3: CASSSGVGDFNEQFF
DNA: TGTGCCAGCAGTTCCGGTGTCGGGGACTTCAATGAGCAGTTCTTC

D: TRBD1
V: TRBV2
size: -
J: TRBJ2-5
CDR3: CASSRDRETQYF
DNA: TGTGCCAGCAGCCGGGACAGAGAGACCCAGTACTTC

D: -
V: TRBV4-1
size: -
J: TRBJ1-4
CDR3: CASSQRSATSEKLFF
DNA: TGCGCCAGCAGCCAAAGGTCTGCGACATCCGAAAAACTGTTTTTT

D: -
V: TRBV5-5
size: -
J: TRBJ2-7
CDR3: CASSLDSQAYEQYF
DNA: TGTGCCAGCAGCTTGGACAGTCAAGCCTACGAGCAGTACTTC

D: -
V: TRBV6-5
size: few
J: TRBJ1-1
CDR3: CASSYSGALMNTEAFF
DNA: TGTGCCAGCAGTTACTCAGGGGCTCTAATGAACACTGAAGCTTTCTTT

D: -
V: TRBV19
size: -
J: TRBJ2-5
CDR3: CASSISALGTQYF
DNA: TGTGCCAGTAGTATTTCAGCGCTAGGGACCCAGTACTTC

D: -
V: TRBV30
size: -
J: TRBJ1-1
CDR3: CAWTQGGTEAFF
DNA: TGTGCCTGGACCCAGGGAGGGACTGAAGCTTTCTTT

D: TRBD1
V: TRBV30
size: -
J: TRBJ1-1
CDR3: CAWSPYTGDAAEAFF
DNA: TGTGCCTGGAGTCCATACACAGGGGACGCGGCTGAAGCTTTCTTT

D: -
V: TRBV30
size: -
J: TRBJ2-2
CDR3: CAAGVVANTGELFF
DNA: TGTGCCGCAGGCGTGGTCGCGAACACCGGGGAGCTGTTTTTT

D: TRBD1
V: TRBV6-5
size: -
J: TRBJ1-6
CDR3: CASSYSTGKDSPLHF
DNA: TGTGCCAGCAGTTACTCGACAGGGAAAGATTCACCCCTCCACTTT

D: -
V: TRBV7-2
size: -
J: TRBJ2-3
CDR3: CASSLGASTDTQYF
DNA: TGTGCCAGCAGCTTAGGGGCAAGCACAGATACGCAGTATTTT

D: TRBD2
V: TRBV7-9
size: -
J: TRBJ2-2
CDR3: CASSRGTSGSFGELFF
DNA: TGTGCCAGCAGCCGCGGGACTAGCGGGAGTTTTGGGGAGCTGTTTTTT

D: TRBD1
V: TRBV5-5
size: -
J: TRBJ1-1
CDR3: CASSGPPGQGPSAEAFF
DNA: TGTGCCAGCAGCGGGCCCCCGGGACAGGGGCCATCGGCTGAAGCTTTCTTT

D: TRBD1
V: TRBV5-1
size: few
J: TRBJ1-1
CDR3: CATHPGRGRQNTEAFF
DNA: TGCGCCACCCATCCCGGCAGGGGGCGACAGAACACTGAAGCTTTCTTT

D: TRBD1
V: TRBV7-9
size: -
J: TRBJ1-4
CDR3: CASSSETGGFRTNEKLFF
DNA: TGTGCCAGCAGCTCGGAGACAGGGGGCTTTAGAACTAATGAAAAACTGTTTTTT

D: -
V: TRBV30
size: -
J: TRBJ2-7
CDR3: CAWRATGTYEQYF
DNA: TGTGCCTGGAGAGCCACCGGGACCTACGAGCAGTACTTC

D: TRBD1
V: TRBV7-9
size: -
J: TRBJ1-1
CDR3: CASSPRGRQGNTEAFF
DNA: TGTGCCAGCAGCCCCCGGGGGAGACAGGGGAACACTGAAGCTTTCTTT

D: TRBD1
V: TRBV28
size: -
J: TRBJ2-5
CDR3: CASSLGGQGQETQYF
DNA: TGTGCCAGCAGTTTGGGAGGACAGGGGCAAGAGACCCAGTACTTC

D: TRBD1
V: TRBV7-9
size: -
J: TRBJ1-6
CDR3: CASSPQGVVNSPLHF
DNA: TGTGCCAGCAGCCCACAGGGGGTGGTAAATTCACCCCTCCACTTT

D: TRBD1
V: TRBV29-1
size: -
J: TRBJ2-7
CDR3: CSGLQGYRGEQYF
DNA: TGCAGCGGCCTACAGGGGTACCGGGGTGAGCAGTACTTC

D: -
V: TRBV30
size: -
J: TRBJ2-7
CDR3: CAWSPPGSNYEQYF
DNA: TGTGCCTGGAGTCCTCCGGGATCTAACTACGAGCAGTACTTC

D: TRBD1
V: TRBV7-9
size: once
J: TRBJ2-5
CDR3: CASSSGQGADLETQYF
DNA: TGTGCCAGCAGCTCCGGACAGGGGGCGGATTTGGAGACCCAGTACTTC

D: -
V: TRBV30
size: -
J: TRBJ1-5
CDR3: CACGQDDVQPQHF
DNA: TGTGCCTGCGGCCAGGATGATGTTCAGCCCCAGCATTTT

D: TRBD2
V: TRBV6-5
size: -
J: TRBJ2-3
CDR3: CASYSGGVRDTQYF
DNA: TGTGCCAGCTATAGCGGGGGGGTCAGGGATACGCAGTATTTT